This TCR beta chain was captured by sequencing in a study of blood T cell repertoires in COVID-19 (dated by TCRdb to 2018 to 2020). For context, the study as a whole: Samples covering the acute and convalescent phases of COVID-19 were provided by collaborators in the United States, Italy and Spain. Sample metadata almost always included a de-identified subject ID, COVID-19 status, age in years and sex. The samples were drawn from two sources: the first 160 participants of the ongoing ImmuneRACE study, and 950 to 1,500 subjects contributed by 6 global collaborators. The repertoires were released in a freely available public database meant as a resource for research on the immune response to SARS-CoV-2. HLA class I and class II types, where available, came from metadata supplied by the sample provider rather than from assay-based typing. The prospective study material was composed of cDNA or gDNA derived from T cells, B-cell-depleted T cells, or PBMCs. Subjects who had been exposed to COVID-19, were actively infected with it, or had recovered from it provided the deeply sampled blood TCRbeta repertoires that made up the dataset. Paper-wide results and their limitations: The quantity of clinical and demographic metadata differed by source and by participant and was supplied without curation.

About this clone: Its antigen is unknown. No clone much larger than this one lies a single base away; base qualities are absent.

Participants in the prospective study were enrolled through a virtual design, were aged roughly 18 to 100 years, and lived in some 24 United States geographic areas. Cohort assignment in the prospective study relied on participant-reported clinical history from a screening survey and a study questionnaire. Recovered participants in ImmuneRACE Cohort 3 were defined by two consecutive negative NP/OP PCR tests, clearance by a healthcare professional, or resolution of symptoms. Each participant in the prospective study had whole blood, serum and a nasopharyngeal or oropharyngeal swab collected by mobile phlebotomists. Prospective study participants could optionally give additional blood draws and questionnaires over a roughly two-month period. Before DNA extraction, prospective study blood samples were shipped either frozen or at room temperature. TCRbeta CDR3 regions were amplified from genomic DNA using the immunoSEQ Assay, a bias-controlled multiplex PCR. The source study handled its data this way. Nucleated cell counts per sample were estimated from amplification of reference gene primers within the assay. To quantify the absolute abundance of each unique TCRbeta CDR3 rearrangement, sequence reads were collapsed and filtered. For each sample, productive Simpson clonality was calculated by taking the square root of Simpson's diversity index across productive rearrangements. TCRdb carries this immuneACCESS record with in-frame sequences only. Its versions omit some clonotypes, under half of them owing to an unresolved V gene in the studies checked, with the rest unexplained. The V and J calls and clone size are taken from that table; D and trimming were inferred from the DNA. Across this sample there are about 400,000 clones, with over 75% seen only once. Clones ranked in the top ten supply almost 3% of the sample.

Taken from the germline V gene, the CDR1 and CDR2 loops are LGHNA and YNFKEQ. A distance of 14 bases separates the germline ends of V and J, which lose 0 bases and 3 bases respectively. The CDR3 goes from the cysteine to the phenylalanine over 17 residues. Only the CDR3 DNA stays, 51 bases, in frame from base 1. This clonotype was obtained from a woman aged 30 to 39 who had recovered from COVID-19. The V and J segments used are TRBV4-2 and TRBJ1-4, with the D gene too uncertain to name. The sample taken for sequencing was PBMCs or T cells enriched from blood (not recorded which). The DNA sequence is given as TGTGCCAGCAGCCAAGAGTGGCCTTCAACATCTAATGAAAAACTGTTTTTT. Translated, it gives CASSQEWPSTSNEKLFF.